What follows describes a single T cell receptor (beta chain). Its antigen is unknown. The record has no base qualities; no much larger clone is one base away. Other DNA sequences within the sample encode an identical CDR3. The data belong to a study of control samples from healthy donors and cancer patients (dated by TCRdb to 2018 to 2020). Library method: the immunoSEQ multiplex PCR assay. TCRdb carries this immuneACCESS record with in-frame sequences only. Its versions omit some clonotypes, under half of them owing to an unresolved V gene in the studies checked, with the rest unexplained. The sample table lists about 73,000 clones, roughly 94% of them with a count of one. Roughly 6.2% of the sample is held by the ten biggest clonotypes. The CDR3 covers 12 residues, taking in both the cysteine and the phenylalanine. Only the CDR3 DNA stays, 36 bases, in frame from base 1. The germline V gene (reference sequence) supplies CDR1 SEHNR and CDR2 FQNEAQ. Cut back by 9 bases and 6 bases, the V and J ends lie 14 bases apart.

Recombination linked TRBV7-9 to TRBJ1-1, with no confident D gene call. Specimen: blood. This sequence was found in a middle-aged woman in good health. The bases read TGTGCCAGTAGCCCCCGTGTGGCTGAAGCTTTCTTT. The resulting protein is CASSPRVAEAFF.